The next 16 T cell receptor beta chains were all read from a single sample in a study of blood T cell repertoires in COVID-19. Method: immunoSEQ multiplex PCR; TCRdb's copy keeps in-frame clones and lacks some. Of about 210,000 clones in the sample, around 90% were seen once. Input material: PBMCs or T cells enriched from blood (not recorded which). The receptors derive from a man aged 18 to 30 with acute COVID-19.

The V and J genes are TRBV28 and TRBJ2-2; 15 nucleotides match TRBD2. CDR1 and CDR2 (germline): MDHEN, SYDVKM. CDR3 length equals 19 residues. J gave up 1 base and V 6 bases, and 9 bases lay outside the gene matches. The CDR3 protein is CASSQPPGLAGGNTGELFF. The CDR3 DNA reads TGTGCCAGCAGCCAACCTCCGGGACTAGCGGGAGGGAACACCGGGGAGCTGTTTTTT.

In this sample, this clone turned up once. The chain joins TRBV11-2 to TRBJ2-1, with 8 nucleotides matching TRBD2. The length of the CDR3 is 16 residues. Germline CDR1 is SGHAT and CDR2 is FQNNGV. V gave up 1 base and J gave up 8 bases; unmatched junction bases: 10. CDR3 residues: CASSLAIGTRRDEQFF. CDR3 DNA: TGTGCCAGCAGCTTAGCGATCGGGACTAGAAGGGATGAGCAGTTCTTC.

The chain joins TRBV11-3 to TRBJ2-1; D may be TRBD1 (5 bases). There are 13 residues in the CDR3. Trimming cost V 0 bases and J 7 bases, with 7 bases left between them. Germline V lookup: CDR1 SGHNT, CDR2 YENEEA. The CDR3 DNA sequence: TGTGCCAGCAGCTTAGACAGGGATAATGAGCAGTTCTTC. Translation: CASSLDRDNEQFF.

The chain has TRBV29-1 and TRBJ2-2; 8 bases agree with TRBD2. With V trimmed by 6 bases and J by 7 bases, 10 bases remained unmatched. Germline loops: CDR1 SQVTM, CDR2 ANQGSEA. The CDR3 covers 14 residues. CDR3 nucleotides: TGCAGCGTGCTTGTAGCGGGAAGAGTCGGGGAGCTGTTTTTT. Its translation is CSVLVAGRVGELFF.

This sequence joins TRBV19 and TRBJ1-1; D is undetermined. Between the trimmed V and J ends, which lost 9 bases and 1 base, there was a span of 9 bases. Germline V CDR1 and CDR2: LNHDA, SQIVND (reference sequence). There are 12 residues in the CDR3. CDR3 in DNA: TGTGCCAGCCAATACAGGAACACTGAAGCTTTCTTT. The encoded protein is CASQYRNTEAFF.

This sequence joins TRBV7-9 and TRBJ2-2, with 9 nucleotides matching TRBD2. Germline lookup yields CDR1 SEHNR and CDR2 FQNEAQ (reference sequence). V gave up 1 base and J gave up 4 bases; unmatched junction bases: 4. The CDR3 is made up of 16 amino acids. Here the CDR3 reads CASSLVSGRSTGELFF. The CDR3 DNA reads TGTGCCAGCAGCTTAGTAAGCGGGAGGTCCACCGGGGAGCTGTTTTTT.

The V and J genes are TRBV4-2 and TRBJ1-4; 7 bases are shared with TRBD1. V trimming: 1 base; J trimming: 7 bases; junction bases outside the gene matches: 3. The V gene's germline CDR1 is LGHNA and CDR2 YNFKEQ. This CDR3 comprises 14 residues. CDR3 sequence (DNA): TGTGCCAGCAGCCAAGGCTCAGGGGGTGAAAAACTGTTTTTT. Encoded protein: CASSQGSGGEKLFF.

V gene TRBV7-2 combines with J gene TRBJ2-7, with 12 nucleotides matching TRBD2. Looked up from germline, CDR1 is SGHTA and CDR2 is FQGNSA. The J segment lost 4 bases and the V segment lost 8 bases, leaving 6 bases of the junction unmatched. The CDR3 covers 14 residues. CDR3 protein: CASRLAGGQYEQYF. DNA of the CDR3: TGTGCCAGCCGGCTAGCGGGAGGGCAATACGAGCAGTACTTC.

This chain connects TRBV12-3 or TRBV12-4 to TRBJ2-2; D unresolved. V was clipped by 4 bases and J by 7 bases, with 4 bases between them. CDR3 length: 11 residues. The CDR3 DNA is TGTGCCAGCAGTTATCGCGGGGAGCTGTTTTTT. Amino acids: CASSYRGELFF.

The V gene is TRBV9, the J gene TRBJ2-1, with TRBD1 matching over 7 bases. CDR1 is SGDLS and CDR2 is YYNGEE in the germline V gene. The CDR3 is 14 amino acids. V was pared by 4 bases and J by 4 bases, with 5 bases of the junction left unmatched. CDR3 nucleotides: TGTGCCAGCAGCCCCGGGACAGAATACAATGAGCAGTTCTTC. Translated: CASSPGTEYNEQFF.

This chain links TRBV10-1 with TRBJ2-2; D perhaps matches TRBD1 (6 bases). The CDR3 extends over 16 amino acids. V lost 2 bases and J lost 3, with 13 bases in between. Germline values: CDR1 WNHNN, CDR2 SYGVQD (reference sequence). The CDR3 spells CASSEGKDSYTGELFF. CDR3 sequence (DNA): TGCGCCAGCAGTGAGGGAAAGGACAGCTACACCGGGGAGCTGTTTTTT.

The chain has TRBV5-1 and TRBJ2-1, with D possibly TRBD1 on 6 matching bases. The CDR3 length is 15 residues. The V gene lost 5 bases and the J gene lost 3 bases, with 15 bases spanning the gap. From germline, CDR1 is SGHRS and CDR2 YFSETQ. CDR3 DNA sequence: TGCGCCAGCAGTAAGGGGGTGAGCCTCTACAATGAGCAGTTCTTC. Its protein product is CASSKGVSLYNEQFF.

Concerning this clone itself: The sample has other DNA sequences that encode this CDR3 too. The genes are TRBV5-1 and TRBJ2-7; D is unclear. The V and J ends lost 4 bases and 0 bases respectively, with 8 bases between them. CDR3 length: 13 amino acids. Germline lookup yields CDR1 SGHRS and CDR2 YFSETQ. CDR3 sequence reads: CASSLDGSYEQYF. The DNA for the CDR3 is TGCGCCAGCAGCCTGGACGGCTCCTACGAGCAGTACTTC.

The V gene is TRBV15, the J gene TRBJ1-2; 7 bases map to TRBD1. The CDR3 has 14 residues. Germline assignment: CDR1 LNHNV and CDR2 YYDKDF (reference sequence). V lost 0 bases and J lost 6; bases outside the gene matches: 4. DNA for the CDR3: TGTGCCACCAGCAGAGATAAGGGGGCGGATGGCTACACCTTC. The encoded protein is CATSRDKGADGYTF.

The chain has TRBV20-1 and TRBJ2-3; possibly TRBD2 for D (6 bases). Deletions cut 6 bases from V and 0 bases from J, with 19 bases between. CDR3 length: 16 amino acids. CDR1 is DFQATT, CDR2 SNEGSKA, per germline (reference sequence). CDR3: CSASGDSGGSTDTQYF. The DNA for the CDR3 is TGCAGTGCGAGTGGTGATAGCGGAGGGAGCACAGATACGCAGTATTTT.

The CDR3 coding sequence is TGTGCCAGCAGGGCCGAGCAGTACTTC. It codes for CASRAEQYF. This sequence joins TRBV6-4 and TRBJ2-7, with D unclear. Germline-derived CDR1 and CDR2 are MRHNA and SNTAGT. V lost 6 bases and J lost 6, with 3 bases in between. There are 9 residues in the CDR3.